This record concerns one T cell receptor (beta chain) sequence. This specimen belongs to a study of T-cell memory formation after mild COVID-19. Study in general: Largely, TCR clusters stayed within a single donor.

Constant-segment-primed 5'RACE gave TCR alpha and TCR beta cDNA libraries with sample barcodes and UMIs. TCRdb used MiXCR to reprocess the 5' RACE reads, holding one entry per CDR3 protein. The sample lists 550,000 to 600,000 distinct CDR3 sequences; about a fifth were seen once. CDR1 and CDR2 from the germline V gene are SGDLS and YYNGEE. The CDR3 sequence is 16 residues long. J was trimmed by 0 bases and V by 2 bases; bases with no gene match: 3. The material sequenced was PBMCs or a T cell subset sorted from them (not recorded which). This receptor was obtained from an adult woman who had mild COVID-19 (a few samples of this study predate the infection). Cell type and time point are not known. The J gene is TRBJ2-3, the V gene TRBV9; 10 bases agree with TRBD2. CDR3 loop: CASSVGLAESTDTQYF. The CDR3 nucleotides read TGTGCCAGCAGCGTTGGACTAGCGGAGAGCACAGATACGCAGTATTTT.